These T cell receptor beta chains were read from a single sample in a study of control samples from healthy donors and cancer patients. Generated by immunoSEQ multiplex PCR, the TCRdb table keeps only in-frame clones and is missing some. The table has tens of thousands of clones, 65% to 90% seen once. The specimen was blood. These receptors came from a man in his forties in good health. Each CDR3 is given with its conserved first and last residue.

v_gene,CDR3aa
TRBV5-1,CASSPGTSVGEQFF
TRBV2,CASSVNRLDETVSYNEQFF
TRBV19,CASRWTGGSKGYTF
TRBV9,CASSVAGRGDGYTF
TRBV7-2,CASSLIGSEQYF
TRBV5-6,CASSLVLGTGGYEQYF
TRBV12-3/TRBV12-4,CASSSIDEQFF
TRBV27,CASNTGRSLGGYTF
TRBV28,CASSYGNEKLFF
TRBV6-5,CASSPPGQGSAFF
TRBV7-9,CASSFTSGYTF
TRBV28,CASSWSGGSGNTIYF
TRBV6-5,CASSYSGTGSQPQHF
TRBV4-2,CASSPGGLAETKSYEQYF
TRBV7-2,CASSMGQGKGYTF
TRBV28,CASSSPRGPGEKLFF
TRBV19,CASRDREGGDTQYF
TRBV5-6,CASSLALQGAETQYF
TRBV20-1,CSALWETQYF
TRBV19,CASSIGTGSGNTIYF
TRBV30,CAWSPGGTGELFF
TRBV27,CASSRQARLAGGPYNEQFF
TRBV28,CASSSTALETQYF
TRBV29-1,CSVAPAYQNTEAFF
TRBV12-5,CASTLGKRDTEAFF
TRBV5-4,CASSPRTGTNEKLFF
TRBV28,CASSPLRALYNEQFF
TRBV4-3,CASSQDGGQGLVQETQYF
TRBV30,CAWYPTGGHEKLFF
TRBV2,CASSYRDRDHEQYF
TRBV5-4,CASSPTGGSYNEQFF
TRBV10-3,CAISGGQGRDEQYF
TRBV20-1,CSADKETQYF
TRBV5-1,CASSFGQGLRETQYF
TRBV19,CASSNRDRNGQPQHF
TRBV7-9,CASSLTGGNYGYTF
TRBV28,CASSLPRQGSLNQPQHF
TRBV18,CASSSDRGQPQHF
TRBV19,CASSRERRSPYEQYF
TRBV5-4,CASSLGLAGFTDTQYF
TRBV2,CASSANRGNTGELFF
TRBV6-6,CASEFDSPLDQPQHF
TRBV20-1,CSASRGEKLFF
TRBV5-1,CASSLEGPQGYTF
TRBV7-8,CASSLVTATYEQYF
TRBV27,CASKRTGDSSPLHF
TRBV7-2,CASSLLGRSSPLHF
TRBV12-3/TRBV12-4,CASSRDTFYGYTF
TRBV7-9,CASSPAVSTEAFF
TRBV7-2,CASSLDQGAIYEQYF
TRBV25-1,CASSEGREAFF
TRBV6-5,CASGQGSGNTIYF
TRBV5-1,CASSLTPDRTSFGYTF